These T cell receptor beta chains were read from a single sample in a study of cytomegalovirus exposure and HLA in healthy donors. Repertoires were generated with immunoSEQ multiplex PCR, while TCRdb's copy carries only in-frame clones and drops some. The sample lists about 100,000 clones; around 77% were seen once. Specimen: PBMCs. The receptors were gathered from a man younger than 45 in good health and CMV-seronegative. The CDR3 runs from the conserved cysteine through the conserved F or W. A D gene is named only where the DNA matches it firmly. Clone size is shown for a subset of rows, as once, few, many or a class of expanded clone.

d_call	v_call	j_call	cdr3_length	clone_size	cdr3_nt	cdr3_aa
TRBD2	TRBV27	TRBJ2-1	15	.	TGTGCCAGCAGACCAAGCGGGGGCCCCTACAATGAGCAGTTCTTC	CASRPSGGPYNEQFF
TRBD1	TRBV29-1	TRBJ2-5	12	.	TGCAGCGTTGAGACAGGGAAAGAGACCCAGTACTTC	CSVETGKETQYF
.	TRBV14	TRBJ2-6	20	.	TGTGCCAGCAGCCCAGGCAACAGGAAAAGGCCCCTCTCTGGGGCCAACGTCCTGACTTTC	CASSPGNRKRPLSGANVLTF
.	TRBV7-9	TRBJ1-5	14	.	TGTGCCAGCAGCTTAGGACGCGGGAATCAGCCCCAGCATTTT	CASSLGRGNQPQHF
TRBD2	TRBV27	TRBJ2-3	17	once	TGTGCCAGCAGTCCGACGTCGACTAGCGGGAGGACAGATACGCAGTATTTT	CASSPTSTSGRTDTQYF
.	TRBV4-3	TRBJ1-1	15	few	TGCGCCAGCAGCCAGGCCGGTCCGCAGGACACTGAAGCTTTCTTT	CASSQAGPQDTEAFF
.	TRBV4-3	TRBJ1-2	15	.	TGCGCCAGCAGCCAGGGCTTTTCAGGGGCCCCTGGCTACACCTTC	CASSQGFSGAPGYTF
.	TRBV6-5	TRBJ1-4	15	.	TGTGCCAGCAGGGCGGCCGGGGGAACTAATGAAAAACTGTTTTTT	CASRAAGGTNEKLFF
TRBD2	TRBV6-5	TRBJ2-1	14	.	TGTGCCAGCAGATTAGCGGGGGGACCCAATGAGCAGTTCTTC	CASRLAGGPNEQFF
.	TRBV5-1	TRBJ2-1	12	.	TGCGCCAGCAGCCCCTACTTCAATGAGCAGTTCTTC	CASSPYFNEQFF
.	TRBV15	TRBJ2-3	15	.	TGTGCCACCAGCAGAGGGGGCACAAGCACAGATACGCAGTATTTT	CATSRGGTSTDTQYF
.	TRBV6-1	TRBJ2-2	15	.	TGTGCCAGCAGTGTGCAGGGACACCCTACCGGGGAGCTGTTTTTT	CASSVQGHPTGELFF
.	TRBV23-1	TRBJ1-4	15	.	TGCGCCAGCAGTCAATCCAGGGGTGCGAATGAAAAACTGTTTTTT	CASSQSRGANEKLFF
.	TRBV7-2	TRBJ1-2	13	.	TGTGCCAGCAGCTTAGTTGGGAGCTATGGCTACACCTTC	CASSLVGSYGYTF
.	TRBV19	TRBJ1-5	12	.	TGTGCCAGTAAAATACGGAATCAGCCCCAGCATTTT	CASKIRNQPQHF
TRBD1	TRBV19	TRBJ2-2	16	.	TGTGCCAGTAGTATAAGCGCCAGGGGGCGATCCGGGGAGCTGTTTTTT	CASSISARGRSGELFF
.	TRBV27	TRBJ1-1	12	.	TGTGCCAGCAGTAGCAGCGGCACTGAAGCTTTCTTT	CASSSSGTEAFF
.	TRBV7-2	TRBJ1-4	15	.	TGTGCCAGCAGCTTAGCGTTGATCCAGGGTGAAAAACTGTTTTTT	CASSLALIQGEKLFF
.	TRBV30	TRBJ1-3	15	.	TGTGCCTGGAGTCCAAGGGGAGGGGACGGAAACACCATATATTTT	CAWSPRGGDGNTIYF
.	TRBV6-6	TRBJ2-3	14	.	TGTGCCAGCAGTTACACGGAGTTGGGAGATACGCAGTATTTT	CASSYTELGDTQYF
TRBD1	TRBV19	TRBJ1-5	16	.	TGTGCCAGTAGTATCCGGGGGACAGGCGGCAATCAGCCCCAGCATTTT	CASSIRGTGGNQPQHF
TRBD2	TRBV6-1	TRBJ2-7	12	.	TGTGCCAGCAGTGAAGGGGGGGGAGAGCAGTACTTC	CASSEGGGEQYF
TRBD1	TRBV13	TRBJ1-5	18	.	TGTGCCAGCAGCTCGTCCGGGACAGGGGTCGATAGCAATCAGCCCCAGCATTTT	CASSSSGTGVDSNQPQHF
.	TRBV27	TRBJ2-1	14	.	TGTGCCAGCAGTTCGGGACACTCCTACAATGAGCAGTTCTTC	CASSSGHSYNEQFF
.	TRBV18	TRBJ2-3	13	few	TGTGCCAGCTCACCGGCCCTTACAGATACGCAGTATTTT	CASSPALTDTQYF
.	TRBV27	TRBJ1-2	12	.	TGTGCCAGCAGTCCCAAGGGGGGGGGCTACACCTTC	CASSPKGGGYTF
TRBD2	TRBV27	TRBJ2-7	14	.	TGTGCCAGCAGCATGGGGACTAGCGGGAACGAGCAGTACTTC	CASSMGTSGNEQYF
.	TRBV15	TRBJ1-1	14	.	TGTGCCACCAGCAGAGAAAGGGGCCGGGCTGAAGCTTTCTTT	CATSRERGRAEAFF
TRBD2	TRBV10-3	TRBJ2-2	12	.	TGTGCCGTAGCGGGAGTTGCCGGGGAGCTGTTTTTT	CAVAGVAGELFF
.	TRBV5-1	TRBJ1-1	14	.	TGCGCCAGCAGCGGAAGGACTGTGAACACTGAAGCTTTCTTT	CASSGRTVNTEAFF
TRBD2	TRBV25-1	TRBJ2-1	16	.	TGTGCCAGCGAATTAACTAGCGGGAGTTCCTACAATGAGCAGTTCTTC	CASELTSGSSYNEQFF
.	TRBV9	TRBJ2-5	14	.	TGTGCCAGCAGCCCAGACAGTACACAAGAGACCCAGTACTTC	CASSPDSTQETQYF